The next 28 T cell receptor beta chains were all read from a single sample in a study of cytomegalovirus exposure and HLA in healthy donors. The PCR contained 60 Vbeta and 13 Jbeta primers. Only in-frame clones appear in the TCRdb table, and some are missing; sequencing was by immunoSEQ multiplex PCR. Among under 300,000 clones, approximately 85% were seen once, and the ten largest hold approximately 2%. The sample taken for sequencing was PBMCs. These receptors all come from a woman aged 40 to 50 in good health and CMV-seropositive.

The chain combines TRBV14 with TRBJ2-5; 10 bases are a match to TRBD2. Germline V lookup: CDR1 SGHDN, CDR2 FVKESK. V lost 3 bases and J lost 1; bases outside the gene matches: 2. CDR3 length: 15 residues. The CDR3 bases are TGTGCCAGCAGCCAGAGCGGGAGGGTCCAAGAGACCCAGTACTTC. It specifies CASSQSGRVQETQYF.

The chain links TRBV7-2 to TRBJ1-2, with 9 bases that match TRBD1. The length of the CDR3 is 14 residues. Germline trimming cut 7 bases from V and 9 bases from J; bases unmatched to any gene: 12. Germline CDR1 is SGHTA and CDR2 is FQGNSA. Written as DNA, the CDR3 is TGTGCCAGCAACGAGGGCCCGGACAGGGGAAGCTACACCTTC. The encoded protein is CASNEGPDRGSYTF.

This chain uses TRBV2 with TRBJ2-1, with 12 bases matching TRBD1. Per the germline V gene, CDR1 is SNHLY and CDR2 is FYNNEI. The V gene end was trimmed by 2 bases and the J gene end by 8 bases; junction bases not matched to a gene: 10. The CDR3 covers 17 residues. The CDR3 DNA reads TGTGCCAGCAGTGAAAGGGAGCTGGGGACAGGGGGCGATGAGCAGTTCTTC. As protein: CASSERELGTGGDEQFF.

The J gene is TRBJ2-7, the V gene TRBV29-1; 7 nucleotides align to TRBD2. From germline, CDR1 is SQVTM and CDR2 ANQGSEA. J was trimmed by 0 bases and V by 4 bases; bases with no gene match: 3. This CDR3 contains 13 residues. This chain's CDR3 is CSVVTSRSYEQYF. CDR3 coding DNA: TGCAGCGTTGTGACTAGCCGCTCCTACGAGCAGTACTTC.

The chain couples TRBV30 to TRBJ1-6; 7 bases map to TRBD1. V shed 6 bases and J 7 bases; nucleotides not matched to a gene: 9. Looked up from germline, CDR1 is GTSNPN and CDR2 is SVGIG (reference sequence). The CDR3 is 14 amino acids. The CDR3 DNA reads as TGTGCCTGCAACATTGGGACAGTGAATTCACCCCTCCACTTT. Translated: CACNIGTVNSPLHF.

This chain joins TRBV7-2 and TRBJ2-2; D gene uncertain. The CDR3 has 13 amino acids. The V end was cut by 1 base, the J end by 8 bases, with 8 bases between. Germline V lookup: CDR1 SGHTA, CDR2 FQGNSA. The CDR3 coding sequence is TGTGCCAGCAGCTTAGGAGAGGCGGGGGAGCTGTTTTTT. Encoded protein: CASSLGEAGELFF.

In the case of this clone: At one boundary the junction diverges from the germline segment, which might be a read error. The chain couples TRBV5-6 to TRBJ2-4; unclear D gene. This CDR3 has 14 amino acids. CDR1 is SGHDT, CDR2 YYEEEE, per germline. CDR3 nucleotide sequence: TGTGCCAGCAGCCCGCACGAAGCCAAAAACAGTCAGTACTTC. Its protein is CASSPHEAKNSQYF.

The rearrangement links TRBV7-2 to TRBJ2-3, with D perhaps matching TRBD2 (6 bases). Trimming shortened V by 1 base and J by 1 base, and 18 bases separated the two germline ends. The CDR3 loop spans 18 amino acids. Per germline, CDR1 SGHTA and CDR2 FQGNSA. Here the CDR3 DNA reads TGTGCCAGCAGCTTAGGTGCCTTGGGAGGAGGGGGCACAGATACGCAGTATTTT. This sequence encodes CASSLGALGGGGTDTQYF.

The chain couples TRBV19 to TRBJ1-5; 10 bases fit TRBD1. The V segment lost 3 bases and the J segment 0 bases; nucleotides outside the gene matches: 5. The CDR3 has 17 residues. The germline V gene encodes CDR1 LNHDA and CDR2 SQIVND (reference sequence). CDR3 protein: CASSMDRGGYSNQPQHF. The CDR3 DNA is TGTGCCAGTAGTATGGACAGGGGGGGTTATAGCAATCAGCCCCAGCATTTT.

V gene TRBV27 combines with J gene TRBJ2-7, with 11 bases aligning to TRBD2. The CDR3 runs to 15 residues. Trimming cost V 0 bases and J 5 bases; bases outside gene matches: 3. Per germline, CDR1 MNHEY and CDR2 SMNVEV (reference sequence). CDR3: CASSLSASGRNEQYF. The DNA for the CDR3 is TGTGCCAGCAGTTTATCGGCTAGCGGGAGGAACGAGCAGTACTTC.

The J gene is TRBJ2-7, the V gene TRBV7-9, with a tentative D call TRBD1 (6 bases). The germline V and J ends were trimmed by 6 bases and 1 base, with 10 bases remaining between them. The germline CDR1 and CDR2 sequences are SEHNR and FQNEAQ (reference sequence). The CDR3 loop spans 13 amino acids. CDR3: CASRPDSSYEQYF. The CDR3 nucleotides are TGTGCCAGCAGACCGGACAGTTCCTACGAGCAGTACTTC.

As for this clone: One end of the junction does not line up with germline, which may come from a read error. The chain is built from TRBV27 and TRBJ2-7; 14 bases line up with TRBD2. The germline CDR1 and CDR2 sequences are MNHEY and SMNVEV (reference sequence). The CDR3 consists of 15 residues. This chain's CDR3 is CASSPGLAGGYEQCF. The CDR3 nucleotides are TGTGCCAGCAGTCCAGGACTAGCGGGAGGCTACGAGCAGTGCTTC.

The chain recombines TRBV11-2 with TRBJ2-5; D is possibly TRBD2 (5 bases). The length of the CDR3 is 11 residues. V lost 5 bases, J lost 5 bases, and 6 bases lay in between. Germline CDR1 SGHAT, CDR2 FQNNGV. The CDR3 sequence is CASSRGETQYF. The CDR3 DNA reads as TGTGCCAGCAGCAGAGGGGAGACCCAGTACTTC.

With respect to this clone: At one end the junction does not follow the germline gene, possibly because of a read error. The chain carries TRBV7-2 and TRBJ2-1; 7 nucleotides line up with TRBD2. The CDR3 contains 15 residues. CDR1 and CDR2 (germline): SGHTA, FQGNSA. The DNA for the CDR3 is TGTGCCAGCAGATTAGGGACTATCAACGGTAATGAGCAGTTCTTC. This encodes CASRLGTINGNEQFF.

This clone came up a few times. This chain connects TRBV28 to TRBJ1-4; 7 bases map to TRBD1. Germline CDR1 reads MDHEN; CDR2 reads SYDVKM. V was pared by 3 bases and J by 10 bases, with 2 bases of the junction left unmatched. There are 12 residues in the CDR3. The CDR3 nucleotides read TGTGCCAGCAGTTTCCACAGGGGAAAACTGTTTTTT. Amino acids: CASSFHRGKLFF.

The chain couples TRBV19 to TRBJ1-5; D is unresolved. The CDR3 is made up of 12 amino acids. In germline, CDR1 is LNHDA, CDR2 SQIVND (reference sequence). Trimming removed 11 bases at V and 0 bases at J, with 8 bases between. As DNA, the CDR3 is TGTGCCTCGAGTTATAGCAATCAGCCCCAGCATTTT. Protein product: CASSYSNQPQHF.

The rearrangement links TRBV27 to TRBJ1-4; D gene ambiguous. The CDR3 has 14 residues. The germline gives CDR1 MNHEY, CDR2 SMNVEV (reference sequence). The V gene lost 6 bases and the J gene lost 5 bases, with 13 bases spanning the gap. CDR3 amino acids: CASRGWSENEKLFF. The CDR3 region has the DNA TGTGCCAGCAGGGGTTGGTCGGAGAATGAAAAACTGTTTTTT.

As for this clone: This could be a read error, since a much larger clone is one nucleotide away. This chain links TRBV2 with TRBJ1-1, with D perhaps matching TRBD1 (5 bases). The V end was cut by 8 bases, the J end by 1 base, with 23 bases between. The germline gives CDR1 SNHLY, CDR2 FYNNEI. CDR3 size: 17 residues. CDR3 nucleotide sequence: TGTGCCAGCGCCGACATCCGAACTGGGGGGGGGAACACTGAAGCTTTCTTT. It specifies CASADIRTGGGNTEAFF.

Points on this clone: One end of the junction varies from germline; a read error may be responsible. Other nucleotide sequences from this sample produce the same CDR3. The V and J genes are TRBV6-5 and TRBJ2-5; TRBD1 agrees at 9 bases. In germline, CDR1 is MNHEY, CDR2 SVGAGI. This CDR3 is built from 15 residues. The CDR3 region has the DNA TGTGCCAGCAGCTACTCCGGGACAGGGCAAGAGACCCAGTACTTC. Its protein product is CASSYSGTGQETQYF.

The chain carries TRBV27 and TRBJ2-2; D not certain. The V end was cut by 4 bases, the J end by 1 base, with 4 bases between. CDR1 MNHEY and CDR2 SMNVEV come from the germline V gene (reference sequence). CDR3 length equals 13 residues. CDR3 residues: CASSSRNTGELFF. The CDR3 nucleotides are TGTGCCAGCAGTTCCCGGAACACCGGGGAGCTGTTTTTT.

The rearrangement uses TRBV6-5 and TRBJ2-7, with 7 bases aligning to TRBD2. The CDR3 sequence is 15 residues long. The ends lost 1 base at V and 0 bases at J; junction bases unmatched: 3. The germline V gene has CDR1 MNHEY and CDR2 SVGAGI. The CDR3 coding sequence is TGTGCCAGCAGTTACTGGGGGGGTCGCTCCTACGAGCAGTACTTC. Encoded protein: CASSYWGGRSYEQYF.

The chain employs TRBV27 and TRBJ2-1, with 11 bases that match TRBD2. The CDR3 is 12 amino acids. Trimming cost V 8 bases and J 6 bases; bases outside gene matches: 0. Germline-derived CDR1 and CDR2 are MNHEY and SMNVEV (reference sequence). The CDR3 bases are TGTGCCAGCGGGACTAGCGGCAATGAGCAGTTCTTC. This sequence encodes CASGTSGNEQFF.

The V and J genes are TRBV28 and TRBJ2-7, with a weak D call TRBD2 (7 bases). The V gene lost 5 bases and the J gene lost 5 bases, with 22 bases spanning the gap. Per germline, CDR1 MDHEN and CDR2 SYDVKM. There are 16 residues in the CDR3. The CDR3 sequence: CASSVTGGGGGHEQYF. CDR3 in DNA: TGTGCCAGCAGTGTAACGGGCGGGGGAGGGGGGCACGAGCAGTACTTC.

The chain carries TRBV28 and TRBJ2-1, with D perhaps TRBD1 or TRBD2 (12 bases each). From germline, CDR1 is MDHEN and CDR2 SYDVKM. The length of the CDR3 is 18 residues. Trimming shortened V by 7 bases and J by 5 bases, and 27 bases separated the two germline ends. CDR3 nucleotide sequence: TGTGCCAGCAACGGGGGACAGGGGGCTAGCGGGAGGGACAATGAGCAGTTCTTC. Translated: CASNGGQGASGRDNEQFF. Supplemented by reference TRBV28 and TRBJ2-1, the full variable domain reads DVKVTQSSRYLVKRTGEKVFLECVQDMDHENMFWYRQDPGLGLRLIYFSYDVKMKEKGDIPEGYSVSREKKERFSLILESASTNQTSMYLCASNGGQGASGRDNEQFFGPGTRLTVL.

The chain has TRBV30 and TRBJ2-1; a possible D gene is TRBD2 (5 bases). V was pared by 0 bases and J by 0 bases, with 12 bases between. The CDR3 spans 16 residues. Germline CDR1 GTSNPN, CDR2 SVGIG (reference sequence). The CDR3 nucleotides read TGTGCCTGGAGTGTAGGTAGCGCGAGCTCCTACAATGAGCAGTTCTTC. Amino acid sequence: CAWSVGSASSYNEQFF.

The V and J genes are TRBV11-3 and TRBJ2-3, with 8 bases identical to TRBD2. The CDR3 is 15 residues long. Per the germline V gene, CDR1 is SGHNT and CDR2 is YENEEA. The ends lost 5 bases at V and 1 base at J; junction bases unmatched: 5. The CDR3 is CASSGRAGGTDTQYF. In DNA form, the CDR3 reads TGTGCCAGCAGCGGGCGAGCGGGGGGCACAGATACGCAGTATTTT.

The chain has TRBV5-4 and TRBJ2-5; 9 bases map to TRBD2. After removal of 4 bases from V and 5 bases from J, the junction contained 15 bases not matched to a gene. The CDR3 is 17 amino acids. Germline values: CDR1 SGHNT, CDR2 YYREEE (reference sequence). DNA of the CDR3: TGTGCCAGCAGCCCCGGAAGCAGCGGGAGGCCTCAGGAGACCCAGTACTTC. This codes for CASSPGSSGRPQETQYF.

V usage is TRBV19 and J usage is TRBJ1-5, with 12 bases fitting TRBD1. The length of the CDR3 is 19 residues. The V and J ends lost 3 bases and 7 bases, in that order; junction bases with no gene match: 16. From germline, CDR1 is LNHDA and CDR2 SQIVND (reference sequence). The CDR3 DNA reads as TGTGCCAGTAGTATCTTATCGGGACAGGGGGCTGCTGGCAGCCAGCCCCAGCATTTT. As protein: CASSILSGQGAAGSQPQHF.